A selection of T cell receptor beta chains follows, all from one sample in a study of a mutant IDH1 vaccine in newly diagnosed glioma. Antigens of these TCRs are unknown. Sequenced by immunoSEQ multiplex PCR; TCRdb stores in-frame clones only, minus some. This sample carries 35,000 to 55,000 clones, 65% to 90% of them seen once, and the ten largest clones take more than 4.5%. Specimen: PBMCs, collected from a glioma patient whose treatment included an IDH1 peptide vaccine. Source of these receptors: a woman aged 40-49 years with glioma. Some clones in this sample may be carry-over from other donors' samples. The CDR3 runs from the conserved cysteine through the conserved F or W. The order of the fields is D gene, clone size, V gene, J gene, CDR3 protein, CDR3 DNA. The D gene is left open where the match is weak. The listing skips clone size in some rows; elsewhere it reads once, few, many or a size class.

-	-	TRBV5-5	TRBJ2-3	CASSSFGRSTDTQYF	TGTGCCAGCAGCTCTTTCGGCAGAAGCACAGATACGCAGTATTTT
-	-	TRBV27	TRBJ1-1	CASSFRGGGGTEAFF	TGTGCCAGCAGTTTTAGGGGGGGTGGTGGCACTGAAGCTTTCTTT
-	few	TRBV7-9	TRBJ2-5	CASSLGRGEILYF	TGTGCCAGCAGCTTAGGACGAGGGGAGATACTGTACTTC
TRBD2	-	TRBV9	TRBJ2-5	CASGRDLLGVETQYF	TGTGCCAGCGGGAGGGACCTACTAGGGGTGGAGACCCAGTACTTC
TRBD2	once	TRBV7-2	TRBJ2-5	CASSLGTSGHRRETQYF	TGTGCCAGCAGCTTAGGGACTAGCGGCCACCGGAGGGAGACCCAGTACTTC
TRBD1	-	TRBV6-1	TRBJ1-5	CASSTDREYQPQHF	TGTGCCAGCAGTACAGACAGGGAGTATCAGCCCCAGCATTTT
-	-	TRBV28	TRBJ1-2	CAIPDGYTF	TGTGCCATCCCCGATGGCTACACCTTC
-	-	TRBV4-3	TRBJ2-7	CASSQDPRADYEQYF	TGCGCCAGCAGCCAAGACCCCAGGGCTGACTACGAGCAGTACTTC
-	-	TRBV27	TRBJ2-3	CASSFVGAGTDTQYF	TGTGCCAGCAGTTTTGTGGGAGCCGGCACAGATACGCAGTATTTT
-	-	TRBV5-1	TRBJ1-1	CASSRDSQGRNTEAFF	TGCGCCAGCAGCCGGGACTCCCAGGGGAGGAACACTGAAGCTTTCTTT
TRBD2	-	TRBV19	TRBJ2-1	CASSRGTSGRYNEQFF	TGTGCCAGTAGTAGGGGGACTAGCGGGAGGTACAATGAGCAGTTCTTC
TRBD1	-	TRBV9	TRBJ2-7	CASSVAGTGDEQYF	TGTGCCAGCAGCGTAGCCGGGACAGGCGACGAGCAGTACTTC
-	once	TRBV28	TRBJ1-2	CASSLSGAYGYTF	TGTGCCAGCAGTTTATCAGGGGCCTATGGCTACACCTTC
-	once	TRBV4-1	TRBJ1-2	CASSPRGGWYGYTF	TGCGCCAGCAGCCCTAGAGGGGGTTGGTATGGCTACACCTTC
-	-	TRBV7-7	TRBJ2-1	CASTPLTQSCEQFF	TGTGCTAGCACTCCCCTGACCCAATCATGTGAGCAGTTCTTC
-	-	TRBV4-3	TRBJ1-2	CASSQESAGYGYTF	TGCGCCAGCAGCCAAGAGAGTGCGGGCTATGGCTACACCTTC
-	-	TRBV5-4	TRBJ1-5	CASSWGGSASNQPQHF	TGTGCCAGCAGCTGGGGGGGTAGTGCGAGCAATCAGCCCCAGCATTTT
-	-	TRBV7-9	TRBJ1-5	CASSSGGSNQPQHF	TGTGCCAGCAGTTCCGGTGGGAGCAATCAGCCCCAGCATTTT
TRBD1	-	TRBV7-2	TRBJ1-5	CASRDRPNQPQHF	TGTGCCAGCCGGGACAGGCCTAATCAGCCCCAGCATTTT
-	-	TRBV2	TRBJ2-1	CASSGPGGGAYNEQFF	TGTGCCAGCAGTGGACCGGGCGGGGGCGCCTACAATGAGCAGTTCTTC
TRBD2	-	TRBV6-5	TRBJ2-1	CASSSRSGELNEQFF	TGTGCCAGTTCGTCCCGCAGCGGGGAATTAAATGAGCAGTTCTTC
TRBD2	-	TRBV6-5	TRBJ2-1	CASSPLAGWYNEQFF	TGTGCCAGCAGCCCCCTAGCGGGATGGTACAATGAGCAGTTCTTC
-	few	TRBV15	TRBJ2-2	CATNIDGRTGELFF	TGTGCCACCAACATAGACGGGCGCACCGGGGAGCTGTTTTTT
TRBD2	once	TRBV6-1	TRBJ2-7	CASRGGTDYFYEQYF	TGTGCCAGTCGCGGGGGGACGGACTATTTCTACGAGCAGTACTTC
-	-	TRBV9	TRBJ2-1	CASSVGPSSYNEQFF	TGTGCCAGCAGCGTAGGGCCGAGCTCCTACAATGAGCAGTTCTTC
-	-	TRBV6-5	TRBJ2-2	CASSLGGWDTGELFF	TGTGCCAGCAGTTTGGGGGGCTGGGACACCGGGGAGCTGTTTTTT
-	-	TRBV4-3	TRBJ1-4	CASSRQPNEKLFF	TGCGCCAGCTCTAGGCAGCCTAATGAAAAACTGTTTTTT
-	-	TRBV4-2	TRBJ1-3	CASSQDLAGRTGNTIYF	TGTGCCAGCAGCCAAGATCTTGCGGGAAGAACTGGAAACACCATATATTTT
-	-	TRBV4-1	TRBJ1-4	CASSQDPHINEKLFF	TGCGCCAGCAGCCAAGATCCCCATATTAATGAAAAACTGTTTTTT